This T cell receptor (beta chain) is drawn from a study of cytomegalovirus exposure and HLA in healthy donors. Generated by immunoSEQ multiplex PCR, the TCRdb table keeps only in-frame clones and is missing some. This sample carries some 150,000 clones, 86% of them seen once, and the ten largest clones take less than 3.5%. CDR1 MNHEY and CDR2 SVGAGI come from the germline V gene. V was clipped by 2 bases and J by 6 bases, with 14 bases between them. The CDR3 is made up of 14 amino acids. The approximately 120-subject validation cohort, separate from the roughly 700-subject first cohort, included the donors.

The V call is TRBV6-5, the J call TRBJ2-7; D is perhaps TRBD1 (5 bases). This sequence was found in a man younger than 30 in good health and CMV-seropositive. The sequencing sample was made of PBMCs. Written as DNA, the CDR3 is TGTGCCAGCAGTTACGATGCCAGGGCCCGCGAGCAGTACTTC. This sequence encodes CASSYDARAREQYF.